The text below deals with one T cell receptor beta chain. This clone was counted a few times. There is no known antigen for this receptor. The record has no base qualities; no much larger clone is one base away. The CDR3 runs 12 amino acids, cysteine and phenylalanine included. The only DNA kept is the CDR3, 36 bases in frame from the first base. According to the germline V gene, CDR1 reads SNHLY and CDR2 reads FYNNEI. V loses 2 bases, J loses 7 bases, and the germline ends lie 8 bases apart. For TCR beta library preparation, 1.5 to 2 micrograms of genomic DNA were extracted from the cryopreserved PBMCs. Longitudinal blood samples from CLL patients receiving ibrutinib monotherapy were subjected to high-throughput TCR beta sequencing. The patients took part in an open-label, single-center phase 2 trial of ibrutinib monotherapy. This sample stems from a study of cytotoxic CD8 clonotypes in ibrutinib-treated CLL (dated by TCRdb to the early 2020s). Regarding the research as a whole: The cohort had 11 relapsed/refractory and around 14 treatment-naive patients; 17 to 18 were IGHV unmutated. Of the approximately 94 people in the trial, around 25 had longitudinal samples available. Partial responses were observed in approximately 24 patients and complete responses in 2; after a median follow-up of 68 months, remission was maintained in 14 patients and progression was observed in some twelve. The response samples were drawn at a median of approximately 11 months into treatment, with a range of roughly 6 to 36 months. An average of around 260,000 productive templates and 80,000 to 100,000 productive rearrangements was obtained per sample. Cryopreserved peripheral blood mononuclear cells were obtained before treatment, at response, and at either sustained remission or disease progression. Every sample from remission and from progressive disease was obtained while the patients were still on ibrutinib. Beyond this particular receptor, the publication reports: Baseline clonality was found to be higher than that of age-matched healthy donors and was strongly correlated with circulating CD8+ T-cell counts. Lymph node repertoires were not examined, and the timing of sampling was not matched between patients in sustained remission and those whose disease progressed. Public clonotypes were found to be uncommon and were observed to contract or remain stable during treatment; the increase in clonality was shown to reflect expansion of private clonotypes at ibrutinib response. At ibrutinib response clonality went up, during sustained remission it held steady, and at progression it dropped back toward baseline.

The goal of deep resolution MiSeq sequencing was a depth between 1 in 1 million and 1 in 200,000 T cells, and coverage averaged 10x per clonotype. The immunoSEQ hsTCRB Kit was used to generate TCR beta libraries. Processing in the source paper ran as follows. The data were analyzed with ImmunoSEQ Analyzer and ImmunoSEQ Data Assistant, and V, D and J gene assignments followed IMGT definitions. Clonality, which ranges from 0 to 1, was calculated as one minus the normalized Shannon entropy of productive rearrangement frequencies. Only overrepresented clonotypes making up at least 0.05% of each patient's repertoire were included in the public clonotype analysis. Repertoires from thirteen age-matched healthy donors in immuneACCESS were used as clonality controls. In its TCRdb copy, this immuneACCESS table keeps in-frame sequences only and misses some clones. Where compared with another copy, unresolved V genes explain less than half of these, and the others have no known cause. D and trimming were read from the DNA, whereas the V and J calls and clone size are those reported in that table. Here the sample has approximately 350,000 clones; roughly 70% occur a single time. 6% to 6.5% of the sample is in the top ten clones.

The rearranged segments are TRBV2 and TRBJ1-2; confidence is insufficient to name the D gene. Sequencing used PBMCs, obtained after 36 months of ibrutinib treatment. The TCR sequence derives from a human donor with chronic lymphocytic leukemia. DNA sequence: TGTGCCAGCAGTGAAAACAAGGTTGGCTACACCTTC. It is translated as CASSENKVGYTF.